This entry features one T cell receptor (beta chain) sequence. This sample was taken from a study of blood T cell repertoires in COVID-19. V lost 0 bases to trimming and J lost 4 bases, with 9 bases between them. The CDR3 has 14 residues. The germline V gene has CDR1 SGHRS and CDR2 YFSETQ. TCRdb's table, derived via immunoSEQ multiplex PCR, lists solely in-frame clones and lacks some. This repertoire shows 350,000 to 400,000 clones, less than 90% found once; its top ten account for 2.5% to 3.5%. This TCR derives from a woman aged 30 to 39 who had recovered from COVID-19. Specimen: PBMCs or T cells enriched from blood (not recorded which). This chain links TRBV5-1 with TRBJ2-3; TRBD1 might be the D (6 bases). As DNA, the CDR3 is TGCGCCAGCAGCTTGGGGGGGCCCGCAGATACGCAGTATTTT. This encodes CASSLGGPADTQYF.